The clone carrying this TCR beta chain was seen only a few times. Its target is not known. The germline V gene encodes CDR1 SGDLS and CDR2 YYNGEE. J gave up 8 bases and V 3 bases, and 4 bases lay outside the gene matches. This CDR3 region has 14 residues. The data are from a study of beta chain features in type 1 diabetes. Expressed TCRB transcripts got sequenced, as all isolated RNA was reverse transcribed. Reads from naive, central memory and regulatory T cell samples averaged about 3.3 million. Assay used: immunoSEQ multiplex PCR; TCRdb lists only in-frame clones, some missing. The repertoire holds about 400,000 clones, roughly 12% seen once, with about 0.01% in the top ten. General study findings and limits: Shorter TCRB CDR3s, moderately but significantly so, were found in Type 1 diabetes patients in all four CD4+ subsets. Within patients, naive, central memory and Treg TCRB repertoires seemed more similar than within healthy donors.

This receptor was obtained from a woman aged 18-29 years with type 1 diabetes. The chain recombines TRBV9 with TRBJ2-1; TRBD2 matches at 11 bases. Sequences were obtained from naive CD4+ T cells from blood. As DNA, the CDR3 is TGTGCCAGCAGCGATCTAGCGGGAGGTCATGAGCAGTTCTTC. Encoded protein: CASSDLAGGHEQFF.